The 4 T cell receptor beta chains presented below share a single source sample, sequenced in a study of T cell repertoires in cytomegalovirus infection. In TCRdb, the reads were re-called with MiXCR into one record per CDR3 protein. This sample has approximately 550,000 distinct CDR3 sequences, with approximately 15% found just once. Specimen: CD8+ T cells from PBMCs. The origin of the receptors is a human donor in good health (CMV status not recorded). Some clones in this sample may be carry-over from other donors' samples.

The gene calls are TRBV6-5 and TRBJ1-5, with 8 bases aligning to TRBD1. The CDR3 totals 13 residues. After removal of 8 bases from V and 7 bases from J, the junction contained 7 bases not matched to a gene. From germline, CDR1 is MNHEY and CDR2 SVGAGI. The CDR3 here is CASGTGGLQPQHF. The CDR3 region has the DNA TGTGCCAGCGGTACAGGGGGTCTGCAGCCCCAGCATTTT.

This clonotype showed up many times. The chain couples TRBV12-5 to TRBJ2-1, with 7 bases aligning to TRBD1. V trimming: 6 bases; J trimming: 0 bases; junction bases outside the gene matches: 5. CDR3 length: 15 amino acids. Germline assignment: CDR1 LGHNT and CDR2 FRNRAP. This CDR3 reads CASGKGDSSYNEQFF. CDR3 DNA: TGTGCTAGTGGCAAAGGGGACAGCTCCTACAATGAGCAGTTCTTC.

The V call is TRBV3-1, the J call TRBJ1-3; 7 bases agree with TRBD1. CDR1 is LGHDT and CDR2 is YNNKEL in the germline V gene (reference sequence). The V and J ends lost 5 bases and 0 bases, in that order; junction bases with no gene match: 16. The CDR3 covers 19 residues. The CDR3 sequence is CASSDTLGDSTYSGNTIYF. The CDR3 DNA reads as TGTGCCAGCAGCGATACCTTAGGGGACAGCACTTACTCTGGAAACACCATATATTTT.

This clonotype was counted a few times. The V gene is TRBV20-1, the J gene TRBJ2-1; D could derive from TRBD1 or TRBD2 (5 bases each). Germline V gene data show CDR1 as DFQATT and CDR2 as SNEGSKA (reference sequence). The CDR3 spans 17 residues. The germline V and J ends were trimmed by 3 bases and 0 bases, with 18 bases remaining between them. The DNA for the CDR3 is TGCAGTGCTAGGGGTGGGGGACCCCTCAGCTCCTACAATGAGCAGTTCTTC. This translates into CSARGGGPLSSYNEQFF.